Listed here is a single T cell receptor beta chain. Its antigen is still unknown. The protocol was immunoSEQ multiplex PCR, while the TCRdb copy is restricted to in-frame clones and leaves out a portion. The sample yields about 150,000 clones, around 90% seen once. This CDR3 comprises 15 residues. V was trimmed by 5 bases and J by 1 base, leaving 14 bases between them. CDR1 is SGHTA, CDR2 FQGNSA, per germline. This specimen comes from a study of T cell responses to AZD1222 COVID-19 vaccine. Study findings and constraints: Mostly white British, mostly female donors; authors suggested clonal diversity may be underestimated.

Here the sequenced sample was peripheral blood, taken on day 0 of AZD1222 vaccination. The clonotype comes from an adult in good health. The gene calls are TRBV7-2 and TRBJ1-1; tentative D call: TRBD1 (6 bases). DNA for the CDR3: TGTGCCAGCAGCACACGATGGGGGCCGAACACTGAAGCTTTCTTT. Its protein product is CASSTRWGPNTEAFF.